This T cell receptor beta chain was recovered during a study of OX40 agonist ivuxolimab in advanced cancers. Study summary: Patients with prior anti-PD-1, anti-PD-L1 or anti-CTLA-4 therapy were eligible; roughly 41% had some. Partial responses occurred in Three dose-escalation patients, one with hepatocellular carcinoma and two with cutaneous melanoma. Study conclusions and caveats: CD4+ and CD8+ blood T cells expanded clonally by week 6 at 0.1 to 3.0 mg/kg. More expanded clones were found, on average, in CD8+ than in CD4+ T cells.

The method was immunoSEQ multiplex PCR; TCRdb's version includes in-frame clones alone and lacks a portion of them. The sample has 80,000 or so clones; about 85% are singletons. With 5 bases clipped from V and 10 bases from J, the junction kept 17 bases outside the gene matches. Germline V gene sequence: CDR1 SGHAT, CDR2 FQDESV (reference sequence). This CDR3 is 16 amino acids long. About this clone: What it binds is not known.

The rearrangement uses TRBV11-1 and TRBJ2-5, with 9 bases matching TRBD1. The input for sequencing was CD4+ or CD8+ T cells sorted from blood, taken in a trial of the OX40 agonist ivuxolimab. This TCR came from an adult with an advanced solid tumor such as melanoma, head and neck, liver or kidney cancer. The CDR3 coding sequence is TGTGCCAGCAGCCTCAACACCGGGACAGGGCTAGGTGGCCAGTACTTC. Translated, it gives CASSLNTGTGLGGQYF.